The 23 T cell receptor beta chains below all came from one sample that was sequenced in a study of Tregs in tolerant kidney transplant recipients. Method: immunoSEQ multiplex PCR; TCRdb's copy keeps in-frame clones and lacks some. The sample includes about 240,000 clones, about four fifths of them seen just once. Sequencing was done on a sample of CD4+ T cells from blood. The receptors come from a human donor in good health.

This sequence joins TRBV7-6 and TRBJ2-2; D possibly corresponds to TRBD1 (7 bases). V was clipped by 1 base and J by 1 base, with 10 bases between them. This CDR3 is built from 16 residues. Per germline, CDR1 SGHVS and CDR2 FNYEAQ. CDR3 in DNA: TGTGCCAGCAGCTTAGGACAGGGACTGAACACCGGGGAGCTGTTTTTT. Translating gives CASSLGQGLNTGELFF.

The chain has TRBV5-1 and TRBJ2-5; D possibly matches TRBD1 or TRBD2 (7 bases each). The CDR3 has 15 residues. Germline V gene lookup returns CDR1 SGHRS and CDR2 YFSETQ. Between the trimmed V and J ends, which lost 6 bases and 1 base, there was a span of 16 bases. The DNA for the CDR3 is TGCGCCAGCAAAAGGGGGCCGGGAGGCCAAGAGACCCAGTACTTC. It codes for CASKRGPGGQETQYF. Together with reference TRBV5-1 and TRBJ2-5, the CDR3 gives the full variable domain: KAGVTQTPRYLIKTRGQQVTLSCSPISGHRSVSWYQQTPGQGLQFLFEYFSETQRNKGNFPGRFSGRQFSNSRSEMNVSTLELGDSALYLCASKRGPGGQETQYFGPGTRLLVL.

In the case of this clone: Different DNA sequences within this sample yield the same CDR3. The CDR3 nucleotides are TGTGCCAGCAACTCCGGTGGGGCTGGGGCCAACGTCCTGACTTTC. Its protein product is CASNSGGAGANVLTF. This rearrangement joins TRBV6-5 to TRBJ2-6; no firm D call. The germline V gene has CDR1 MNHEY and CDR2 SVGAGI. V lost 7 bases and J 2 bases, leaving 12 bases between the germline ends. The CDR3 runs 15 residues.

The rearrangement joins TRBV2 to TRBJ2-5; tentatively, D is TRBD2 (6 bases). This CDR3 is 13 amino acids long. V dropped 6 bases and J dropped 0 bases, with 8 bases sitting between them. The germline CDR1 and CDR2 sequences are SNHLY and FYNNEI. CDR3: CASSRGYQETQYF. The CDR3 DNA reads TGTGCCAGCAGCCGGGGGTACCAAGAGACCCAGTACTTC.

This clone was detected once. V gene TRBV10-3 combines with J gene TRBJ2-1, with 11 bases identical to TRBD2. The germline gives CDR1 ENHRY, CDR2 SYGVKD. V was clipped by 5 bases and J by 6 bases; unmatched bases: 6. The CDR3 length is 15 residues. CDR3 sequence reads: CAISSTGTSGNEQFF. The CDR3 nucleotides are TGTGCCATCAGTTCGACCGGGACTAGCGGCAATGAGCAGTTCTTC.

This rearrangement joins TRBV15 to TRBJ2-7, with 10 bases lining up with TRBD1. From germline, CDR1 is LNHNV and CDR2 YYDKDF (reference sequence). This CDR3 is 15 amino acids long. The V segment lost 9 bases and the J segment 0 bases; nucleotides outside the gene matches: 8. CDR3 amino acids: CATQLDRGTSYEQYF. The CDR3 bases are TGTGCCACTCAATTGGACAGGGGGACCTCCTACGAGCAGTACTTC.

The chain uses TRBV29-1 and TRBJ2-5; D could derive from TRBD1 or TRBD2 (5 bases each). The germline V gene has CDR1 SQVTM and CDR2 ANQGSEA. Trimming took off 2 bases at V and 2 bases at J, with 12 bases between the two ends. The CDR3 spans 14 residues. CDR3 loop: CSVEQGRRQETQYF. CDR3 DNA sequence: TGCAGCGTTGAACAGGGAAGGAGGCAAGAGACCCAGTACTTC. The whole variable domain, remainder taken from reference TRBV29-1 and TRBJ2-5, is SAVISQKPSRDICQRGTSLTIQCQVDSQVTMMFWYRQQPGQSLTLIATANQGSEATYESGFVIDKFPISRPNLTFSTLTVSNMSPEDSSIYLCSVEQGRRQETQYFGPGTRLLVL.

This clone was seen a few times. The chain links TRBV5-4 to TRBJ2-2; no clear D gene. Trimming removed 0 bases from V and 1 base from J, with 4 bases in between. The CDR3 consists of 14 residues. Germline lookup yields CDR1 SGHNT and CDR2 YYREEE (reference sequence). CDR3 sequence: CASSLGWNTGELFF. CDR3 DNA: TGTGCCAGCAGCTTGGGTTGGAACACCGGGGAGCTGTTTTTT.

This clone was observed a single time. Distinct nucleotide sequences in the sample also encode this CDR3. This chain joins TRBV10-3 and TRBJ2-3; D is unclear. Germline V gene data show CDR1 as ENHRY and CDR2 as SYGVKD. The CDR3 is made up of 14 amino acids. V lost 6 bases, J lost 0 bases, and 10 bases lay in between. The CDR3 region is CAIRTSTSTDTQYF. The CDR3 DNA reads TGTGCCATCAGAACTTCAACTAGCACAGATACGCAGTATTTT.

The rearrangement joins TRBV6-5 to TRBJ1-2, with 10 bases that match TRBD1. The CDR3 is 15 amino acids. CDR1 MNHEY and CDR2 SVGAGI come from the germline V gene. J lost 4 bases, V lost 3 bases, and 5 bases had no gene match. CDR3 sequence: CASSYGDRGSYGYTF. The DNA for the CDR3 is TGTGCCAGCAGTTATGGGGACAGGGGCTCCTATGGCTACACCTTC.

The chain carries TRBV18 and TRBJ1-5; D gene unclear. Germline V gene sequence: CDR1 KGHSH, CDR2 LQKENI. The CDR3 spans 12 residues. Trimming took off 6 bases at V and 4 bases at J, with 7 bases between the two ends. The CDR3 region is CASSTFNQPQHF. The CDR3 DNA reads as TGTGCCAGCTCTACCTTTAATCAGCCCCAGCATTTT. Supplemented by reference TRBV18 and TRBJ1-5, the full variable domain reads NAGVMQNPRHLVRRRGQEARLRCSPMKGHSHVYWYRQLPEEGLKFMVYLQKENIIDESGMPKERFSAEFPKEGPSILRIQQVVRGDSAAYFCASSTFNQPQHFGDGTRLSIL.

The V gene is TRBV11-1, the J gene TRBJ2-1, with D perhaps TRBD1 (5 bases). The CDR3 length is 15 residues. V lost 7 bases and J lost 2, with 15 bases in between. Germline values: CDR1 SGHAT, CDR2 FQDESV (reference sequence). The CDR3 DNA follows: TGTGCCAGCATCCTCGGTAGGGGCGCCTACAATGAGCAGTTCTTC. As protein: CASILGRGAYNEQFF. Full variable domain (remainder filled in from reference TRBV11-1 and TRBJ2-1): EAEVAQSPRYKITEKSQAVAFWCDPISGHATLYWYRQILGQGPELLVQFQDESVVDDSQLPKDRFSAERLKGVDSTLKIQPAELGDSAMYLCASILGRGAYNEQFFGPGTRLTVL.

The V call is TRBV15, the J call TRBJ2-4; TRBD2 aligns across 7 bases. Trimming cost V 0 bases and J 9 bases; bases outside gene matches: 8. The CDR3 has 15 amino acids. CDR1 and CDR2 from the germline V gene are LNHNV and YYDKDF (reference sequence). The CDR3 DNA is TGTGCCACCAGCAGAGATGGTTCTAGCGGTGGCATTCAGTACTTC. The encoded protein is CATSRDGSSGGIQYF.

This clone was recorded a few times. This sequence joins TRBV18 and TRBJ1-1; D call uncertain. Germline V gene data show CDR1 as KGHSH and CDR2 as LQKENI. This CDR3 is 14 amino acids long. Trimming left V 1 base short and J 4 bases short, with 10 bases between. CDR3 region: CASSPQEGVTEAFF. The CDR3 coding sequence is TGTGCCAGCTCACCACAGGAAGGTGTCACTGAAGCTTTCTTT.

The gene calls are TRBV6-6 and TRBJ1-2; D is ambiguous. CDR3 length: 12 residues. Trimming removed 6 bases at V and 2 bases at J, with 7 bases between. CDR1 and CDR2 (germline): MNHNY, SVGAGI (reference sequence). The CDR3 sequence is CASSQDNYGYTF. The CDR3 DNA is TGTGCCAGCAGCCAGGACAACTATGGCTACACCTTC.

This chain connects TRBV7-3 to TRBJ2-7, with a possible D match to TRBD2 (5 bases). Trimming cost V 8 bases and J 3 bases, with 14 bases left between them. CDR1 is SGHTA, CDR2 FQGTGA, per germline. This CDR3 is 13 amino acids long. CDR3 amino acids: CASSLWRSYEQYF. CDR3 nucleotides: TGTGCCAGCTCCCTATGGAGGAGCTACGAGCAGTACTTC.

The chain recombines TRBV18 with TRBJ1-3; D gene unclear. V was clipped by 0 bases and J by 7 bases, with 4 bases between them. This CDR3 has 12 amino acids. Germline V gives CDR1 KGHSH, CDR2 LQKENI. This CDR3 is CASSPPDNTIYF. The CDR3 region has the DNA TGTGCCAGCTCACCACCGGATAACACCATATATTTT.

This clone is a singleton in its sample. The rearrangement links TRBV29-1 to TRBJ1-4; 8 bases are shared with TRBD1. The CDR3 covers 14 residues. V was clipped by 2 bases and J by 8 bases; unmatched bases: 7. Looked up from germline, CDR1 is SQVTM and CDR2 is ANQGSEA. The CDR3 protein is CSVEQGAVGEKLFF. The CDR3 bases are TGCAGCGTTGAACAGGGGGCAGTGGGAGAAAAACTGTTTTTT. The variable domain in full, with the rest retrieved from reference TRBV29-1 and TRBJ1-4, is SAVISQKPSRDICQRGTSLTIQCQVDSQVTMMFWYRQQPGQSLTLIATANQGSEATYESGFVIDKFPISRPNLTFSTLTVSNMSPEDSSIYLCSVEQGAVGEKLFFGSGTQLSVL.

The chain employs TRBV7-9 and TRBJ1-5, with 12 bases fitting TRBD1. CDR1 is SEHNR, CDR2 FQNEAQ, per germline (reference sequence). This CDR3 is built from 15 residues. V lost 5 bases to trimming and J lost 5 bases; unmatched junction nucleotides: 4. The CDR3: CASSQGQGAHQPQHF. CDR3 nucleotides: TGTGCCAGCAGCCAGGGACAGGGGGCCCATCAGCCCCAGCATTTT.

On this clone itself: This CDR3 is also generated by other DNA sequences in the sample. The rearrangement uses TRBV28 and TRBJ1-5; D is perhaps TRBD1 (5 bases). The V end was cut by 6 bases, the J end by 4 bases, with 7 bases between. The germline CDR1 and CDR2 sequences are MDHEN and SYDVKM. CDR3 length: 12 amino acids. The CDR3 DNA reads TGTGCCAGCAGGGAGGGGAATCAGCCCCAGCATTTT. Amino acids: CASREGNQPQHF.

V usage is TRBV5-1 and J usage is TRBJ1-4; D perhaps matches TRBD1 (5 bases). The germline CDR1 and CDR2 sequences are SGHRS and YFSETQ. This CDR3 has 15 amino acids. Trimming pared 0 bases from V and 6 bases from J, leaving 12 bases between. The DNA for the CDR3 is TGCGCCAGCAGCTTGGTGGCAGGGACCTATGAAAAACTGTTTTTT. It encodes CASSLVAGTYEKLFF.

CDR3 nucleotides: TGCGCCAGCAGCTTCACTAGCGGGGGAAGCCCCTACGAGCAGTACTTC. Amino acid sequence: CASSFTSGGSPYEQYF. The genes are TRBV5-1 and TRBJ2-7; 11 bases line up with TRBD2. The CDR3 is 16 residues long. The junction had 6 bases not matched to a gene; V was cut back by 2 bases and J by 2 bases. The germline gives CDR1 SGHRS, CDR2 YFSETQ.

This clone appeared a single time. The sample has other DNA sequences that encode this CDR3 too. V usage is TRBV2 and J usage is TRBJ2-5; D is unresolved. Deletions cut 4 bases from V and 1 base from J, with 4 bases between. Looked up from germline, CDR1 is SNHLY and CDR2 is FYNNEI. The CDR3 runs to 12 residues. CDR3 nucleotide sequence: TGTGCCAGCAGTGTGGTCCAAGAGACCCAGTACTTC. Protein: CASSVVQETQYF.